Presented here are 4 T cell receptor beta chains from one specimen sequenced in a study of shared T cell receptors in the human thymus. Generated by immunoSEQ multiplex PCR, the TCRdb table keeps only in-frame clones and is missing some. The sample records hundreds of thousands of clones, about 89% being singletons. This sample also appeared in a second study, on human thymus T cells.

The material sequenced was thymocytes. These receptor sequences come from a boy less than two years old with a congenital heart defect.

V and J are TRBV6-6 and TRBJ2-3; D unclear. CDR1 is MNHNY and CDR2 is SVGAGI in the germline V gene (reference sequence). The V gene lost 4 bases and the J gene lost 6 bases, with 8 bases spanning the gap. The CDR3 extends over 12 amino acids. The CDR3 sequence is CASSSHMDTQYF. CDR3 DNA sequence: TGTGCCAGCAGTTCACATATGGATACGCAGTATTTT.

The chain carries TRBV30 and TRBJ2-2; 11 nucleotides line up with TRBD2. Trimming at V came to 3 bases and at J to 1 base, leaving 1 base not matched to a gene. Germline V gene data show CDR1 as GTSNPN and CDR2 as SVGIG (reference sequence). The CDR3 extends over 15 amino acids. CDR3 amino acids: CAWRTSGRNTGELFF. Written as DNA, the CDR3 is TGTGCCTGGAGAACTAGCGGGAGGAACACCGGGGAGCTGTTTTTT.

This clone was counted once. CDR3 amino acids: CASGSLEQYF. In DNA form, the CDR3 reads TGTGCCAGCGGGAGTTTAGAGCAGTACTTC. The chain uses TRBV2 and TRBJ2-7; a weak D match, TRBD2 (5 bases). Trimming stripped 8 bases from V and 7 bases from J, with 9 bases between. Germline assignment: CDR1 SNHLY and CDR2 FYNNEI. This CDR3 has 10 residues. Based on the CDR3 plus reference TRBV2 and TRBJ2-7, the full variable domain is EPEVTQTPSHQVTQMGQEVILRCVPISNHLYFYWYRQILGQKVEFLVSFYNNEISEKSEIFDDQFSVERPDGSNFTLKIRSTKLEDSAMYFCASGSLEQYFGPGTRLTVT.

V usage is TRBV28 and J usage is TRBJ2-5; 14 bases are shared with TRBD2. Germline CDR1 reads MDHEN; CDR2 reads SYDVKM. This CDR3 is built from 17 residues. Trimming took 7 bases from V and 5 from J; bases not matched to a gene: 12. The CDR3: CASIPNWTSGRLETQYF. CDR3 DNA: TGTGCCAGCATCCCCAACTGGACTAGCGGGAGGCTGGAGACCCAGTACTTC.